A single sample is the source of the 7 T cell receptor beta chains below, sequenced in a study of beta chain features in type 1 diabetes. The study, taken as a whole, reports: A moderate, significant TCRB CDR3 shortening appeared in type 1 diabetes across four CD4+ subsets.

Their target antigens are unknown. Reverse transcribing all isolated RNA meant expressed TCRB transcripts were sequenced. The repertoire was sequenced with immunoSEQ multiplex PCR; TCRdb's copy has only in-frame clones and lacks some. The sample contains 330,000 or so clones, approximately 12% of which appear only once. Material for sequencing was naive CD4+ T cells from blood. The receptors come from a woman between 18 and 29 years old with type 1 diabetes.

The chain uses TRBV7-8 and TRBJ1-1; D is unclear. The germline V and J ends were trimmed by 2 bases and 3 bases, with 13 bases remaining between them. Per germline, CDR1 SGHVS and CDR2 FQNEAQ. The CDR3 contains 15 residues. CDR3 nucleotide sequence: TGTGCCAGCAGCTTAAGGTCCCCCCGGGACACTGAAGCTTTCTTT. This translates into CASSLRSPRDTEAFF. The variable domain in full, completed from reference TRBV7-8 and TRBJ1-1, reads GAGVSQSPRYKVAKRGQDVALRCDPISGHVSLFWYQQALGQGPEFLTYFQNEAQLDKSGLPSDRFFAERPEGSVSTLKIQRTQQEDSAVYLCASSLRSPRDTEAFFGQGTRLTVV.

This sequence joins TRBV9 and TRBJ2-7; 9 nucleotides align to TRBD1. This CDR3 comprises 15 residues. The ends lost 3 bases at V and 3 bases at J; junction bases unmatched: 7. The V gene's germline CDR1 is SGDLS and CDR2 YYNGEE. CDR3 residues: CASSDTGQGDYEQYF. The DNA of the CDR3 is TGTGCCAGCAGCGACACGGGACAGGGTGACTACGAGCAGTACTTC.

This clone was observed a handful of times. The V gene is TRBV7-2, the J gene TRBJ2-7, with a tentative D call TRBD1 (6 bases). V was trimmed by 6 bases and J by 0 bases, leaving 15 bases between them. This CDR3 has 15 amino acids. Germline CDR1 and CDR2: SGHTA and FQGNSA. For the CDR3, the DNA is TGTGCCAGCAGTCCTATCAGGGGTCCCTCCTACGAGCAGTACTTC. Protein sequence: CASSPIRGPSYEQYF.

This clone was seen only a few times. V and J are TRBV11-2 and TRBJ2-5; 14 positions agree with TRBD2. The CDR3 runs 16 residues. Trimming at V came to 1 base and at J to 4 bases, leaving 2 bases not matched to a gene. The germline CDR1 and CDR2 sequences are SGHAT and FQNNGV. CDR3 loop: CASSLGGLAGGETQYF. Written as DNA, the CDR3 is TGTGCCAGCAGCTTAGGCGGACTAGCGGGAGGAGAGACCCAGTACTTC.

The chain has TRBV9 and TRBJ2-1; 15 bases match TRBD2. Per the germline V gene, CDR1 is SGDLS and CDR2 is YYNGEE. This CDR3 spans 19 amino acids. After removal of 3 bases from V and 2 bases from J, the junction contained 9 bases not matched to a gene. CDR3 in DNA: TGTGCCAGCAGCGCCACAACCGGGACTAGCGGGGGGCCCTACAATGAGCAGTTCTTC. This gives the protein CASSATTGTSGGPYNEQFF.

This clone was counted a few times. The chain links TRBV5-4 to TRBJ2-5; 7 nucleotides align to TRBD1. CDR3 length: 18 residues. Unmatched junction bases numbered 16, after V lost 4 bases and J lost 1 base. CDR1 and CDR2 (germline): SGHNT, YYREEE (reference sequence). CDR3 protein: CASSPGDSWAGPQETQYF. Written as DNA, the CDR3 is TGTGCCAGCAGCCCAGGGGACAGCTGGGCAGGTCCCCAAGAGACCCAGTACTTC.

This clone has just a few counts. The rearrangement joins TRBV4-1 to TRBJ2-3; D unclear. Germline loops: CDR1 MGHRA, CDR2 YSYEKL. Deletions cut 1 base from V and 2 bases from J, with 10 bases between. The CDR3 totals 15 residues. The CDR3 coding sequence is TGCGCCAGCAGCCAAGTCTCCACTAACACAGATACGCAGTATTTT. Encoded protein: CASSQVSTNTDTQYF.